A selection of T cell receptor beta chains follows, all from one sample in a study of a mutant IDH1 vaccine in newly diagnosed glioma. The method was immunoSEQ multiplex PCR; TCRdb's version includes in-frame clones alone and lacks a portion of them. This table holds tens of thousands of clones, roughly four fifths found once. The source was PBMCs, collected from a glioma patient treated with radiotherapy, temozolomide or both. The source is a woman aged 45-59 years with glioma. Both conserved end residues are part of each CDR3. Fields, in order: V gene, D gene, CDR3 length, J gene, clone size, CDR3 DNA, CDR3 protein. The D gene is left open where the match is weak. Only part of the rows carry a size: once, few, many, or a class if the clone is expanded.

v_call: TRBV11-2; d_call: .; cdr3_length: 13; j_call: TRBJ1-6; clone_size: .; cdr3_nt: TGTGCCAGCAGCCGCGATAGGGGAGGACCCCTCCACTTT; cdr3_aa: CASSRDRGGPLHF
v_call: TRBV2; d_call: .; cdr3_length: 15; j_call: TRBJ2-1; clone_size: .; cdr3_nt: TGTGCCAGCAGTGTAGGGCATCTCTCCTACAATGAGCAGTTCTTC; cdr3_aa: CASSVGHLSYNEQFF
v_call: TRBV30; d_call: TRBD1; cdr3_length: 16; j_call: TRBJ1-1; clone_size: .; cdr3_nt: TGTGCCTGGAGCTTAAGGCAGGGGGTCCTGAACACTGAAGCTTTCTTT; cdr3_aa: CAWSLRQGVLNTEAFF
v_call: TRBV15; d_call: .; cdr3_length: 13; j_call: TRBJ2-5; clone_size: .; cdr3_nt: TGTGCCACCAGCAGACCTCATGTGGGGACCCAGTACTTC; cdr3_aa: CATSRPHVGTQYF
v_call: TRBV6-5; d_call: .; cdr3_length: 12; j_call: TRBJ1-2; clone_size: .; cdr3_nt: TGTGCCAGCAGACACGGCCCTTATGGCTACACCTTC; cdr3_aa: CASRHGPYGYTF
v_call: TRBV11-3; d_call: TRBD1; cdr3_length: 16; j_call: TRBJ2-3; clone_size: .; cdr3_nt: TGTGCCAGCAGCCCACGGACAGGGGGGTACACAGATACGCAGTATTTT; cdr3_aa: CASSPRTGGYTDTQYF
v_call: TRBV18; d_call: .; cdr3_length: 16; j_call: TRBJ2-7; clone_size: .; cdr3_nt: TGTGCCAGCTCATCCATTACACGGTATTCGGTATACGAGCAGTACTTC; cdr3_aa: CASSSITRYSVYEQYF
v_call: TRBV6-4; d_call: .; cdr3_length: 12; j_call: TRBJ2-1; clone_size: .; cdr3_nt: TGTGCCAGCAGGGACTACTACAATGAGCAGTTCTTC; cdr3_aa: CASRDYYNEQFF
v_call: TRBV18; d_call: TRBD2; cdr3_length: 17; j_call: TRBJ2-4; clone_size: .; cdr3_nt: TGTGCCAGCTCACCTGGACTAGCGGGGGTCGCCAAAAACATTCAGTACTTC; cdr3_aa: CASSPGLAGVAKNIQYF
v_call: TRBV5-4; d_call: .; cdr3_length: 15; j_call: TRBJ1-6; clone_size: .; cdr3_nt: TGTGCCAGCAGCCCACAGGGTTCGTCCAATTCACCCCTCCACTTT; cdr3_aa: CASSPQGSSNSPLHF
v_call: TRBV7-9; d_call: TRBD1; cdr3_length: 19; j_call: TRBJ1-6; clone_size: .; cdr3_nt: TGTGCCAGCAGCTTAGTAACAGGGGGCCGCCCCGACTATAATTCACCCCTCCACTTT; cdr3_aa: CASSLVTGGRPDYNSPLHF
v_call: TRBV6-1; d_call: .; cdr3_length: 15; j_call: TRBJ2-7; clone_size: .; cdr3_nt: TGTGCCAGCAGTCTTTTCGACACGAGCTCCTACGAGCAGTACTTC; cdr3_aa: CASSLFDTSSYEQYF
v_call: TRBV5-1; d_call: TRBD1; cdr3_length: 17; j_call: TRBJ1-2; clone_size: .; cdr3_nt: TGCGCCAGCAGCTCGATCACACCGGGACAGGGTACGAATGGCTACACCTTC; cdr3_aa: CASSSITPGQGTNGYTF
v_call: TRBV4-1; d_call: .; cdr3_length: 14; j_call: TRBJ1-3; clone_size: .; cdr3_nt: TGCGCCAGCAGCCAAGATGCGAGGGGACACACCATATATTTT; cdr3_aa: CASSQDARGHTIYF
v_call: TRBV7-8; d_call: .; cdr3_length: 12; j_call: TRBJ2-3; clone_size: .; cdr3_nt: TGTGCCAGCAGCTTAGGTTGGAATACGCAGTATTTT; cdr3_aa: CASSLGWNTQYF
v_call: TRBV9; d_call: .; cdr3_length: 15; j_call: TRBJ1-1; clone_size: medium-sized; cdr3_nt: TGTGCCAGCAGCGCCCCCTCCGGTAGGGACACTGAAGCTTTCTTT; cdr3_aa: CASSAPSGRDTEAFF
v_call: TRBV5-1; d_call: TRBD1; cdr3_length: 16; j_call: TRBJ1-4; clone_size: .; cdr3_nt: TGCGCCAGCAGCTTGAGACAGGGGTCCACTAATGAAAAACTGTTTTTT; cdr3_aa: CASSLRQGSTNEKLFF
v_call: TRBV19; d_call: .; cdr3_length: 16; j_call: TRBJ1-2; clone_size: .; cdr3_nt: TGTGCCAGTAGTATTAGAGTGGGTGGGGGCTTGGATGGCTACACCTTC; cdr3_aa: CASSIRVGGGLDGYTF
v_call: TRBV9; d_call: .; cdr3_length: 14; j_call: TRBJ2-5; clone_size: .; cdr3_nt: TGTGCCAGCAGCTCCCGGACCGTCGGAGAGACCCAGTACTTC; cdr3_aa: CASSSRTVGETQYF
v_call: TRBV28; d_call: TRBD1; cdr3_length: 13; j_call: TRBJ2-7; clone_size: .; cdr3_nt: TGTGCCAGCAGTTCCGGACAGGGCACCGAGCAGTACTTC; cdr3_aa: CASSSGQGTEQYF
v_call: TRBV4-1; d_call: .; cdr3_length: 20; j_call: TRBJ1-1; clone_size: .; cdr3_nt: TGCGCCAGCAGCCGAGATAGAGAGGAGCAGGTCGGCACTCGGAACACTGAAGCTTTCTTT; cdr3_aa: CASSRDREEQVGTRNTEAFF
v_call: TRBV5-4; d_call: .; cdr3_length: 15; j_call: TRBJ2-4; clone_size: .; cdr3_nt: TGTGCCACCAACACGAAAGGTACAGGGCTAGACATTCAGTACTTC; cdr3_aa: CATNTKGTGLDIQYF
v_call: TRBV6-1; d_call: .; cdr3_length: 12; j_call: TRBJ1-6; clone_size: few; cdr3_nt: TGTGCCAGCAGTGAGGGGGGGCACACCCTCCACTTT; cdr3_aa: CASSEGGHTLHF
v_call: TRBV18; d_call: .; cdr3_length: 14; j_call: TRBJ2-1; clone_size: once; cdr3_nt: TGTGCCAGCCTGTCCCCGACAGAATACAATGAGCAGTTCTTC; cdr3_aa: CASLSPTEYNEQFF
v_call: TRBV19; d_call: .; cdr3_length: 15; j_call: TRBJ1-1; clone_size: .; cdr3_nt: TGTGCCAGTGGTAGGGTCAATCGGGGGAACACTGAAGCTTTCTTT; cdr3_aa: CASGRVNRGNTEAFF
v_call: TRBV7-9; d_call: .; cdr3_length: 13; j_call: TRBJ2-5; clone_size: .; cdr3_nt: TGTGCCAGCAGCTTAGCTTCTGAAGAGACCCAGTACTTC; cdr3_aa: CASSLASEETQYF
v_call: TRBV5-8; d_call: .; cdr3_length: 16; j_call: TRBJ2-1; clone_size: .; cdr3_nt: TGTGCCAGCAGCCCCGGGACCAGGGCAAGCTACAATGAGCAGTTCTTC; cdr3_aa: CASSPGTRASYNEQFF
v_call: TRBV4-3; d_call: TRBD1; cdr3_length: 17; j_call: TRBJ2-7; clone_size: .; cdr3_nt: TGCGCCAGCAGCCAAGATCCTACAGGGGGCTGGTCCTACGAGCAGTACTTC; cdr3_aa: CASSQDPTGGWSYEQYF
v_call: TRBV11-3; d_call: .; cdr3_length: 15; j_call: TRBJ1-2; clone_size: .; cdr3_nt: TGTGCCAGCAGTTCGGGACCCTTAGCTAACTATGGCTACACCTTC; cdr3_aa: CASSSGPLANYGYTF
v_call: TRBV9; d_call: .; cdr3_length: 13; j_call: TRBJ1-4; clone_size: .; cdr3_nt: TGTGCCAGCAGCGGCGGGACTGCCGAAAAACTGTTTTTT; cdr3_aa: CASSGGTAEKLFF
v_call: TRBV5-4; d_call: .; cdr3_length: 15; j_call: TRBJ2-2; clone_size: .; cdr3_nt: TGTGCCAGCAGAAGGGATTTTGGGGTCGGCGGGGAGCTGTTTTTT; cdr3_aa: CASRRDFGVGGELFF
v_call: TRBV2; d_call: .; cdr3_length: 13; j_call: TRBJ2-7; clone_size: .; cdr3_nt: TGTGCCAGCAGTGCCCGAAGGGCCTACGAGCAGTACTTC; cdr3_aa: CASSARRAYEQYF
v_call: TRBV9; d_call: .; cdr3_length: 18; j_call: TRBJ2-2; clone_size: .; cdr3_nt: TGTGCCAGCAGCGTGGCCCTCGCAGGGAGACTGGGGGCCGGGGAGCTGTTTTTT; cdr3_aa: CASSVALAGRLGAGELFF
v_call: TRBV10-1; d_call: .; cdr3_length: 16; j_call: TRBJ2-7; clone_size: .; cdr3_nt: TGCGCCAGCAGTGATACGGGCAGCCCAAGACCCTACGAGCAGTACTTC; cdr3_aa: CASSDTGSPRPYEQYF
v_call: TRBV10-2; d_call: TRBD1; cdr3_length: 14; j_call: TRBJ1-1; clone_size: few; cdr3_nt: TGCGCCAGCAGTCTAAGTGGGACAGGAGTTGAAGCTTTCTTT; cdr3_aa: CASSLSGTGVEAFF
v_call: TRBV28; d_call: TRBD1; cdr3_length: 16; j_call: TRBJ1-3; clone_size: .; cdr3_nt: TGTGCCAGCGGTCTCAGGGGGATCAGCTCTGGAAACACCATATATTTT; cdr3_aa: CASGLRGISSGNTIYF
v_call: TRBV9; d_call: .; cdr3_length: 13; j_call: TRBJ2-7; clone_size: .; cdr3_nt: TGTGCCAGCAGTGGCGGACAGACCTACGAGCAGTACTTC; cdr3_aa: CASSGGQTYEQYF
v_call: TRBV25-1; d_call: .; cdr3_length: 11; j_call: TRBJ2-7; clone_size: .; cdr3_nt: TGTGCCAGCAGGCAGGCCTACGAGCAGTACTTC; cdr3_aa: CASRQAYEQYF
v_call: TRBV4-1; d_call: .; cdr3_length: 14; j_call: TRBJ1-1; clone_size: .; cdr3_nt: TGCGCCAGCAGCCAAGAACTAGGGAACACTGAAGCTTTCTTT; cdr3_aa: CASSQELGNTEAFF
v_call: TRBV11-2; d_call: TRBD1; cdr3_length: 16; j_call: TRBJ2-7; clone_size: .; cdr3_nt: TGTGCCAGCAGCACCGGGACAGGAGGTTTGGACTACGAGCAGTACTTC; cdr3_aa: CASSTGTGGLDYEQYF
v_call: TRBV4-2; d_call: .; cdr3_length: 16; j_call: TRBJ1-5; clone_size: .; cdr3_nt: TGTGCCAGCAGCCAATCTCCTGGGACCCGCAATCAGCCCCAGCATTTT; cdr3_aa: CASSQSPGTRNQPQHF
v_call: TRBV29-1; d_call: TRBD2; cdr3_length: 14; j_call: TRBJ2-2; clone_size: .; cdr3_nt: TGCAGCGTACGGACCGGGGGGGCGGTCGGGGAGCTGTTTTTT; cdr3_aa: CSVRTGGAVGELFF
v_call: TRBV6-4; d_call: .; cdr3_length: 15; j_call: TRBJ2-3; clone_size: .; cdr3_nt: TGTGCCAGCAGCACCGAGGAGGGTAGCACAGATACGCAGTATTTT; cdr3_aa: CASSTEEGSTDTQYF
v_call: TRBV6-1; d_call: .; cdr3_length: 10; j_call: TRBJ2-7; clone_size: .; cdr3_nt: TGTGCCACAGGGCGCTACGAGCAGTACTTC; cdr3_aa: CATGRYEQYF
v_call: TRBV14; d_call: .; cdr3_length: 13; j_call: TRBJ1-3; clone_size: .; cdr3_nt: TGTGCCAGCAGCCCCCTCCGGAGGGAAACCATATATTTT; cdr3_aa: CASSPLRRETIYF
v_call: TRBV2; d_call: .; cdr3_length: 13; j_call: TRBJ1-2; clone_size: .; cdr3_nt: TGTGCCAGCAGACTAGGTGTGGGAGGTGGCTACACCTTC; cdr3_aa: CASRLGVGGGYTF
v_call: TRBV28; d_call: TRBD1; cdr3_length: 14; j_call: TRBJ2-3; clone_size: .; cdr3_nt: TGTGCCAGCAGTTCAGGGGGACAGGGGGATACGCAGTATTTT; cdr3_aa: CASSSGGQGDTQYF
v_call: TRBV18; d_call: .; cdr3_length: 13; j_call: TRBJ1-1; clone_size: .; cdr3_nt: TGTGCCAGCTCACCACGTACAGATTCCGAAGCTTTCTTT; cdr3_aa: CASSPRTDSEAFF
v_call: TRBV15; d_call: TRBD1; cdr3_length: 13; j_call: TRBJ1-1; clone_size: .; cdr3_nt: TGTGCCACCAGCAACTCTCAGGGGGCGGAGGCTTTCTTT; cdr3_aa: CATSNSQGAEAFF
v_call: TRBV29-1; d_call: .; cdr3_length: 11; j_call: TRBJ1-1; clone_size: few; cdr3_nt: TGCAGCGGTCGGGAGAACACTGAAGCTTTCTTT; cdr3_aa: CSGRENTEAFF
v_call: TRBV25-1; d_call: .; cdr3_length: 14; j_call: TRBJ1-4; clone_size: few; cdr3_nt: TGTGCCAGCAGTGAAAGTAGGGGAGGTGAAAAACTGTTTTTT; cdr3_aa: CASSESRGGEKLFF
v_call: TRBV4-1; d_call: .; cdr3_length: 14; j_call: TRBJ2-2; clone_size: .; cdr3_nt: TGCGCCAGCAGCCACACCGATAGTAACGGGGAGCTGTTTTTT; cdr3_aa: CASSHTDSNGELFF
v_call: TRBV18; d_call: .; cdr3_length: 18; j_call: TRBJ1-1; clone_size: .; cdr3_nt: TGTGCCAGCTCCGGGGGTGTCGTCCGACAGCGATCGAACACTGAAGCTTTCTTT; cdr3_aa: CASSGGVVRQRSNTEAFF
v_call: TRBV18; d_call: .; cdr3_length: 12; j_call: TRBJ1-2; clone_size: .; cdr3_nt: TGTGCCAGCTCACTGCAAGGGTGGGGCTACACCTTC; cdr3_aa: CASSLQGWGYTF
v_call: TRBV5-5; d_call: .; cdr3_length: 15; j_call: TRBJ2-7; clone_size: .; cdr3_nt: TGTGCCAGCAGCTTGATTATAGACAGCTCCTACGAGCAGTACTTC; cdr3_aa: CASSLIIDSSYEQYF
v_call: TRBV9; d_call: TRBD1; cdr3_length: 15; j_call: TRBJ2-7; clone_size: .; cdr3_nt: TGTGCCAGCAGCGGGGGACAGGGTACCCCCGGCGAGCAGTACTTC; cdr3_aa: CASSGGQGTPGEQYF
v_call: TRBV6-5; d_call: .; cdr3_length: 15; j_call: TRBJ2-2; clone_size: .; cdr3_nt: TGTGCCACCTTAACGGCGTCCCGGAACACCGGGGAGCTGTTTTTT; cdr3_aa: CATLTASRNTGELFF
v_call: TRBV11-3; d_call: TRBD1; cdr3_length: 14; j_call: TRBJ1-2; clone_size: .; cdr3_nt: TGTGCCAGCAGCCGGGGACAGGGTAACTATGGCTACACCTTC; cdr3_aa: CASSRGQGNYGYTF
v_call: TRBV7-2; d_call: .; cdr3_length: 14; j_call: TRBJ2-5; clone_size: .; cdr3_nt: TGTGCCAGCAGGCCTGGAGGGTTCGGAGAGACCCAGTACTTC; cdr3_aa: CASRPGGFGETQYF
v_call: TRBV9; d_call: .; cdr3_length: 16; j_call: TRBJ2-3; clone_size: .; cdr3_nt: TGTGCCAGCAGCGCTTTCCCGGGACTTAGCACAGATACGCAGTATTTT; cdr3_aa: CASSAFPGLSTDTQYF